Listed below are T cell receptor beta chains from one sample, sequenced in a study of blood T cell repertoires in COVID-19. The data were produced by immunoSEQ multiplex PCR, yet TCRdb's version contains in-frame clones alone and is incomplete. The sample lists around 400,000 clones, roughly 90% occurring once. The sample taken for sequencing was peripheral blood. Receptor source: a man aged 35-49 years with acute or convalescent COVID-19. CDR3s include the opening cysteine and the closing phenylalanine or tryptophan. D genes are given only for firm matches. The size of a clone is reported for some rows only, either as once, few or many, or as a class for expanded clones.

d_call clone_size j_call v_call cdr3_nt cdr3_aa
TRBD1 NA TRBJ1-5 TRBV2 TGTGCCAGCACCGGGACAGGTAGCAATCAGCCCCAGCATTTT CASTGTGSNQPQHF
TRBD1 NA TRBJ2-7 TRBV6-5 TGTGCCAGCAGACGAGACAGGGACTCCTACGAGCAGTACTTC CASRRDRDSYEQYF
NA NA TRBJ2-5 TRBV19 TGTGCCAGTAGTCAGAGTCGGGGAGAGACCCAGTACTTC CASSQSRGETQYF
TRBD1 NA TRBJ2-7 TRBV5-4 TGTGCCAGCAGCGAAGTGGGACAGACCTACGAGCAGTACTTC CASSEVGQTYEQYF
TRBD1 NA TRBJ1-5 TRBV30 TGTGCCTGGAACGAACGATCTGGACAGGGAGATCAGCCCCAGCATTTT CAWNERSGQGDQPQHF
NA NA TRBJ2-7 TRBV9 TGTGCCAGCAGCAGGGGTGGGGTATACGAGCAGTACTTC CASSRGGVYEQYF
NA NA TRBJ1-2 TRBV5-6 TGTGCCAGCAGCTTGGTGGACAGTGCCTATGGCTACACCTTC CASSLVDSAYGYTF
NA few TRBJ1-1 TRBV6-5 TGTGCCAGCACCAAGGTGGTCGGGGGGACTGAAGCTTTCTTT CASTKVVGGTEAFF
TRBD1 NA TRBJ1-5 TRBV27 TGTGCCAGCGGGTATGACAGGGGCAATCAGCCCCAGCATTTT CASGYDRGNQPQHF
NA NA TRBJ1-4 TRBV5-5 TGTGCCAGCAGCTTGGTAGGGGCCCAGACGAATGAAAAACTGTTTTTT CASSLVGAQTNEKLFF
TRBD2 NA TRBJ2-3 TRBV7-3 TGTGCCAGCAGCTCCTCCACCCTAGCGGGGGGGCCGAGTACGCAGTATTTT CASSSSTLAGGPSTQYF
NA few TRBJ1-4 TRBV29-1 TGCAGCGCCCACGGGGGGGACGGTGAAAAACTGTTTTTT CSAHGGDGEKLFF
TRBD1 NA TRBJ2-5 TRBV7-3 TGTGCCAGCAGTCTCGGCCGGGACAGGGTTCGCGAGACCCAGTACTTC CASSLGRDRVRETQYF
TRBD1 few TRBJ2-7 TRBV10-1 TGCGCCACCATGGCCGGGACAGCGAATTCCTACGAGCAGTACTTC CATMAGTANSYEQYF
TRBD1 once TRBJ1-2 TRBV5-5 TGTGCCAGCAGCCGACCGACAGGGGAGGCCTATGGCTACACCTTC CASSRPTGEAYGYTF
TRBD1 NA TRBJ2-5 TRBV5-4 TGTGCCAGCAGCCTTACGGGACAGGGGATAGGGGAGACCCAGTACTTC CASSLTGQGIGETQYF
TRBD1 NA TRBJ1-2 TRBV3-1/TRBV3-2 TGTGCCAGCAGCCCGGGACAGGGAAGGGGCTACACCTTC CASSPGQGRGYTF
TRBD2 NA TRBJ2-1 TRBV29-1 TGCAGCGTGATTAGCGGGAGTGGGGCCTACAATGAGCAGTTCTTC CSVISGSGAYNEQFF
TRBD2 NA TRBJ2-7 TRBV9 TGTGCCAGCAGCGTAGGGGGGGGAACCTACGAGCAGTACTTC CASSVGGGTYEQYF
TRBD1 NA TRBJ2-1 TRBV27 TGTGCCAGCAGTCCCCAGGGGGTAAGGAGAGACGAGCAGTTCTTC CASSPQGVRRDEQFF
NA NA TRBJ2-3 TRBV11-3 TGTGCCAGCAGCTTAGCTTCAGGGCGAGATACGCAGTATTTT CASSLASGRDTQYF
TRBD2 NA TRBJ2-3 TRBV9 TGTGCCAGCAGCCCGCGACTAGCGGGAGGTGGCCCAGATACGCAGTATTTT CASSPRLAGGGPDTQYF
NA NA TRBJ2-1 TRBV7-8 TGTGCCAGCAGCGCGACCGGGATCTCCTACAATGAGCAGTTCTTC CASSATGISYNEQFF
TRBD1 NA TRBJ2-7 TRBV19 TGTGCCAGTAGTATAGATCGGACAGGGGGCGCGTCCGAGCAGTACTTC CASSIDRTGGASEQYF
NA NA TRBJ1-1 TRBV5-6 TGTGCCAGCAGCCGATACGACATGGGGAACACTGAAGCTTTCTTT CASSRYDMGNTEAFF
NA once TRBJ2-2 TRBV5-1 TGCGCCAGCAGCTTGTTATCAGGAAACACCGGGGAGCTGTTTTTT CASSLLSGNTGELFF
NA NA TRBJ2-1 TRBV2 TGTGCCAGCATGGGTGAGGACAATGAGCAGTTCTTC CASMGEDNEQFF
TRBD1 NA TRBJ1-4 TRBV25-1 TGTGCCAGCAGTGAATTTTCAGGGGGTGAGGAAAAACTGTTTTTT CASSEFSGGEEKLFF
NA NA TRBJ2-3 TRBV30 TGTGCCGCCACACCGTGGCAGGACACAGATACGCAGTATTTT CAATPWQDTDTQYF
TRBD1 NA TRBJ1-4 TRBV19 TGTGCCAGTAGAGGGACAGGGGTCGAAAAACTGTTTTTT CASRGTGVEKLFF
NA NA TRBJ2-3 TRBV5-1 TGCGCCAGCAGCCAAGAATCAGCGGCGCAGAGCACAGATACGCAGTATTTT CASSQESAAQSTDTQYF
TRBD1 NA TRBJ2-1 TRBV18 TGTGCCAGCTCACCACTGAGGGACAGGGGCTACAATGAGCAGTTCTTC CASSPLRDRGYNEQFF
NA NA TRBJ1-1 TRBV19 NA CASSIGDNRWGFLWTRHQTHLFFF
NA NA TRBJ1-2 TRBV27 TGTGCCAGCCCATTCGGCCCACACCGGGTCGAGGGCTACACCTTC CASPFGPHRVEGYTF
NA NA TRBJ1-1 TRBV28 TGTGCCAGCAGTCCCCCAGGTTCTCACACTGAAGCTTTCTTT CASSPPGSHTEAFF
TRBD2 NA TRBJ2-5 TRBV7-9 TGTGCCAGCAGCCTGGGGTTGATCCGACTGGATCGGGAGGAAGAGACCCAGTACTTC CASSLGLIRLDREEETQYF
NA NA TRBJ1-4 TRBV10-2 TGCGCCAGCTCCCCCAGGGGAAAGAATGAAAAACTGTTTTTT CASSPRGKNEKLFF
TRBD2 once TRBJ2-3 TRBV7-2 TGTGCCAGCAGCTTACTAGCGGGGGGGCAAGATACGCAGTATTTT CASSLLAGGQDTQYF
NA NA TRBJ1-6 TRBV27 TGTGCCAGCAGATGGACAGAAACTAATTCACCCCTCCACTTT CASRWTETNSPLHF
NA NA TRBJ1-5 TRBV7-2 TGTGCCAGCAGCCTCAATGGGGGGAGCAATCAGCCCCAGCATTTT CASSLNGGSNQPQHF
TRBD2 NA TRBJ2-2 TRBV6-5 TGTGCCACAGAGCGGGAGAACACCGGGGAGCTGTTTTTT CATERENTGELFF
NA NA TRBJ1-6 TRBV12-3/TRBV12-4 TGTGCCAGCACCCAGGAATATTCACCCCTCCACTTT CASTQEYSPLHF
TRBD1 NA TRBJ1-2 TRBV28 TGTGCCAGCAGTCAGACAGGGTCTAACTATGGCTACACCTTC CASSQTGSNYGYTF
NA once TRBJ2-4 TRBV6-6 TGTGCCAGCACCCTAGCCCCAGCCGCCCTTAACATTCAGTACTTC CASTLAPAALNIQYF
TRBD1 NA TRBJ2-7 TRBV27 TGTGCCAGCAGTTATGGGACAGGACTCTACGAGCAGTACTTC CASSYGTGLYEQYF
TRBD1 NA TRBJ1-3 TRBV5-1 TGCGCCAGCAGCGGATCTGGACAGGTCGCGGACACCATATATTTT CASSGSGQVADTIYF
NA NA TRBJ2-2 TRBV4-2 TGTGCCAGCAGCCAAGAGGCTAGCCCAGCGAACACCGGGGAGCTGTTTTTT CASSQEASPANTGELFF
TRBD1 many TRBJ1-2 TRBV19 TGTGCCAGTAGTCCCCAGGGGGATGGCTACACCTTC CASSPQGDGYTF
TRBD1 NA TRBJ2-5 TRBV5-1 TGCGCCAGCAGCTTGGACTCAGGGGGCCTTAACCAAGAGACCCAGTACTTC CASSLDSGGLNQETQYF
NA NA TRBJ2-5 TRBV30 TGTGCCTGGGGCACGGTACAAGAGACCCAGTACTTC CAWGTVQETQYF
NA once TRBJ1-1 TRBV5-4 TGTGCCAGCAGCACTCAACTCAACACTGAAGCTTTCTTT CASSTQLNTEAFF
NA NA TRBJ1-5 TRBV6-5 TGTGCCATCAGGCCTACAGGGTCCAATCAGCCCCAGCATTTT CAIRPTGSNQPQHF
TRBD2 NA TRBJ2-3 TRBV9 TGTGCCAGCAGCGTAGCTAGCGGGAGCACAGATACGCAGTATTTT CASSVASGSTDTQYF
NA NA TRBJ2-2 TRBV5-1 TGCGCCAGCAGCTTGTCGGGGGTCACCGGGGAGCTGTTTTTT CASSLSGVTGELFF